A single sample gave rise to the 21 T cell receptor beta chains below, sequenced in a study of cytotoxic CD8 clonotypes in ibrutinib-treated CLL. Libraries were prepared by immunoSEQ multiplex PCR; TCRdb keeps only in-frame clonotypes and omits some of them. In the table there are some 92,000 clones, roughly 80% of which are singletons. The sample in question was PBMCs, obtained after 24 months of ibrutinib treatment. The source of these receptors is a human donor with chronic lymphocytic leukemia.

This clone was counted only a few times. The genes are TRBV29-1 and TRBJ2-7, with a possible D match to TRBD2 (6 bases). Trimming pared 3 bases from V and 6 bases from J, leaving 15 bases between. Looked up from germline, CDR1 is SQVTM and CDR2 is ANQGSEA. The CDR3 sequence is 13 residues long. The CDR3 reads CSVDSGLRGEQYF. DNA of the CDR3: TGCAGCGTTGATAGCGGTTTGCGGGGCGAGCAGTACTTC.

This chain connects TRBV18 to TRBJ1-3; the match to TRBD1 covers 12 bases. This CDR3 comprises 18 residues. Per germline, CDR1 KGHSH and CDR2 LQKENI. The junction had 11 bases not matched to a gene; V was cut back by 5 bases and J by 3 bases. The CDR3 sequence is CASSKSGTGGSSGNTIYF. DNA for the CDR3: TGTGCCAGCTCAAAATCCGGGACAGGGGGCAGCAGTGGAAACACCATATATTTT.

This clone was counted once. The CDR3 reads CASSSTSGRTEQYF. Here the CDR3 DNA reads TGTGCCAGCAGCTCGACTAGCGGGAGGACCGAGCAGTACTTC. This chain uses TRBV5-6 with TRBJ2-7; TRBD2 matches at 13 bases. V shed 3 bases, J shed 6 bases, and the junction held 3 bases outside the gene matches. The CDR3 is 14 residues long. From germline, CDR1 is SGHDT and CDR2 YYEEEE.

The CDR3: CASSDGSVEQFF. CDR3 in DNA: TGCGCCAGCAGCGACGGGTCGGTCGAGCAGTTCTTC. The chain employs TRBV5-1 and TRBJ2-1; no clear D. The CDR3 sequence is 12 residues long. V was clipped by 4 bases and J by 10 bases, with 12 bases between them. Germline V gene data show CDR1 as SGHRS and CDR2 as YFSETQ.

There are a few counts of this clone. This chain uses TRBV7-9 with TRBJ2-2; 8 nucleotides match TRBD1. CDR3 length: 18 residues. The V and J ends lost 2 bases and 5 bases, in that order; junction bases with no gene match: 13. The germline CDR1 and CDR2 sequences are SEHNR and FQNEAQ (reference sequence). The CDR3 DNA sequence: TGTGCCAGCAGCTTAAGATCCGTCTACAGGGGGTCGACCGGGGAGCTGTTTTTT. This encodes CASSLRSVYRGSTGELFF.

This clone was counted a few times. The CDR3 loop is CASSWDRDTEAFF. The CDR3, as DNA: TGTGCCAGCAGTTGGGACAGGGACACTGAAGCTTTCTTT. V gene TRBV6-6 combines with J gene TRBJ1-1; 9 nucleotides align to TRBD1. With V trimmed by 4 bases and J by 3 bases, 0 bases remained unmatched. This CDR3 is built from 13 residues. Germline V gives CDR1 MNHNY, CDR2 SVGAGI (reference sequence).

This chain connects TRBV28 to TRBJ2-2; 7 bases agree with TRBD1. With 7 bases clipped from V and 1 base from J, the junction kept 6 bases outside the gene matches. CDR3 length: 15 amino acids. Germline V gene sequence: CDR1 MDHEN, CDR2 SYDVKM. This CDR3 is CASKTTGWNTGELFF. CDR3 nucleotide sequence: TGTGCCAGCAAAACGACAGGGTGGAACACCGGGGAGCTGTTTTTT.

The V gene is TRBV19, the J gene TRBJ1-1, with unresolved D. Germline lookup yields CDR1 LNHDA and CDR2 SQIVND (reference sequence). The CDR3 covers 16 residues. Trimming took 5 bases from V and 1 from J, leaving 17 bases between them. The CDR3 protein is CASSPVAGRGNTEAFF. CDR3 nucleotides: TGTGCCAGTAGTCCGGTGGCGGGTCGGGGGAACACTGAAGCTTTCTTT.

Here the CDR3 reads CASSFGHRDVANEQFF. CDR3 DNA sequence: TGTGCCAGCAGCTTTGGTCACAGGGACGTGGCCAATGAGCAGTTCTTC. The rearrangement uses TRBV11-2 and TRBJ2-1, with D maybe TRBD1 (6 bases). The ends were cut back, 3 bases at V and 6 bases at J, with 18 bases in the middle. The CDR3 has 16 residues. CDR1 SGHAT and CDR2 FQNNGV come from the germline V gene. The full variable domain, in which reference TRBV11-2 and TRBJ2-1 provide the parts outside the CDR3, is EAGVAQSPRYKIIEKRQSVAFWCNPISGHATLYWYQQILGQGPKLLIQFQNNGVVDDSQLPKDRFSAERLKGVDSTLKIQPAKLEDSAVYLCASSFGHRDVANEQFFGPGTRLTVL.

V and J are TRBV20-1 and TRBJ2-5, with D perhaps matching TRBD1 or TRBD2 (5 bases each). Trimming took off 8 bases at V and 8 bases at J, with 15 bases between the two ends. Germline CDR1 and CDR2: DFQATT and SNEGSKA (reference sequence). This CDR3 is 11 amino acids long. CDR3 in DNA: TGCAGTCCAGAAGCAGGGAGCACCCAGTACTTC. Its protein is CSPEAGSTQYF.

In regard to this clone: The junction and the germline gene differ at one end; a read error may be behind it. The V and J genes are TRBV7-7 and TRBJ2-1; D is unresolved. The CDR3 consists of 13 residues. The germline CDR1 and CDR2 sequences are SSHAT and FNYEAQ (reference sequence). The CDR3 DNA sequence: TGTGCTAGCAGCCCTCTTTCGGATGGCTGGCAGTTCTTC. Amino acid sequence: CASSPLSDGWQFF.

V gene TRBV7-2 combines with J gene TRBJ2-7; 11 bases are shared with TRBD2. V dropped 4 bases and J dropped 5; count of bases not matched to a gene: 7. The V gene's germline CDR1 is SGHTA and CDR2 FQGNSA. CDR3 length: 15 amino acids. CDR3 residues: CASSSLAGGSDEQYF. CDR3 in DNA: TGTGCCAGCAGCTCTCTAGCGGGAGGTAGCGACGAGCAGTACTTC.

The chain recombines TRBV15 with TRBJ2-7; 8 nucleotides align to TRBD2. Looked up from germline, CDR1 is LNHNV and CDR2 is YYDKDF (reference sequence). This CDR3 is 16 amino acids long. Trimming removed 0 bases from V and 0 bases from J; junction bases left unmatched: 4. DNA for the CDR3: TGTGCCACCAGCAGAGATCTCACTAGCGGCTCCTACGAGCAGTACTTC. This encodes CATSRDLTSGSYEQYF.

The J gene is TRBJ1-3, the V gene TRBV5-6, with TRBD1 matching over 7 bases. The germline V gene encodes CDR1 SGHDT and CDR2 YYEEEE. Trimming cost V 1 base and J 2 bases; bases outside gene matches: 3. CDR3 size: 15 residues. The CDR3 nucleotides read TGTGCCAGCAGCTTGACAACAGGGGCTGGAAACACCATATATTTT. Translating gives CASSLTTGAGNTIYF. The full variable domain, with the rest looked up from reference TRBV5-6 and TRBJ1-3, is DAGVTQSPTHLIKTRGQQVTLRCSPKSGHDTVSWYQQALGQGPQFIFQYYEEEERQRGNFPDRFSGHQFPNYSSELNVNALLLGDSALYLCASSLTTGAGNTIYFGEGSWLTVV.

The chain recombines TRBV28 with TRBJ1-2, with 10 bases lining up with TRBD1. The CDR3 sequence is 14 residues long. Trimming cost V 4 bases and J 6 bases; bases outside gene matches: 5. CDR1 and CDR2 (germline): MDHEN, SYDVKM. The CDR3 region has the DNA TGTGCCAGCAGTTCTGACAGGGGGCGCGATGGCTACACCTTC. This encodes CASSSDRGRDGYTF.

J is TRBJ1-1 and V is TRBV5-4; 10 positions agree with TRBD1. Germline trimming cut 2 bases from V and 1 base from J; bases unmatched to any gene: 8. This CDR3 is built from 17 residues. The germline CDR1 and CDR2 sequences are SGHNT and YYREEE (reference sequence). The CDR3 is CASSLRTGGPRNTEAFF. CDR3 in DNA: TGTGCCAGCAGCTTACGGACAGGGGGTCCGAGGAACACTGAAGCTTTCTTT.

This chain links TRBV19 with TRBJ2-5, with 12 bases that match TRBD1. The CDR3 consists of 13 residues. V shed 8 bases and J 5 bases; nucleotides not matched to a gene: 3. Germline CDR1 and CDR2: LNHDA and SQIVND (reference sequence). CDR3 in amino acids: CASGDRGQETQYF. CDR3 nucleotide sequence: TGTGCCAGTGGGGACAGGGGGCAGGAGACCCAGTACTTC. Based on the CDR3 plus reference TRBV19 and TRBJ2-5, the full variable domain is DGGITQSPKYLFRKEGQNVTLSCEQNLNHDAMYWYRQDPGQGLRLIYYSQIVNDFQKGDIAEGYSVSREKKESFPLTVTSAQKNPTAFYLCASGDRGQETQYFGPGTRLLVL.

This clone was counted once. Other DNA sequences from this sample encode an identical CDR3 as well. The V gene is TRBV7-2, the J gene TRBJ2-1; TRBD2 might be the D (6 bases). Trimming stripped 3 bases from V and 10 bases from J, with 19 bases between. CDR3 size: 15 residues. Germline-derived CDR1 and CDR2 are SGHTA and FQGNSA. CDR3 DNA sequence: TGTGCCAGCAGCTTGGAGAGACTAGGGCCAAGGGAGCAGTTCTTC. It translates to CASSLERLGPREQFF.

The rearrangement uses TRBV2 and TRBJ1-5; TRBD1 matches 7 bases. The CDR3 extends over 14 amino acids. Looked up from germline, CDR1 is SNHLY and CDR2 is FYNNEI. Trimming cost V 6 bases and J 4 bases; bases outside gene matches: 6. CDR3 sequence reads: CASRPTGANQPQHF. CDR3 coding DNA: TGTGCCAGCAGGCCTACAGGGGCGAATCAGCCCCAGCATTTT.

CDR3 in amino acids: CASSTYTEAFF. The CDR3 DNA follows: TGTGCCAGCAGCACATACACTGAAGCTTTCTTT. The chain couples TRBV7-2 to TRBJ1-1; D ambiguous. Germline V lookup: CDR1 SGHTA, CDR2 FQGNSA. Trimming left V 5 bases short and J 3 bases short, with 4 bases between. The length of the CDR3 is 11 residues.

In this sample, this clone turned up a few times. The rearrangement joins TRBV6-5 to TRBJ1-2; D is uncertain. CDR1 and CDR2 from the germline V gene are MNHEY and SVGAGI. Trimming cost V 7 bases and J 4 bases, with 10 bases left between them. The CDR3 covers 12 residues. The CDR3 bases are TGTGCCAGCACAGACCGATTCTATGGCTACACCTTC. Its protein is CASTDRFYGYTF.